This T cell receptor beta chain was identified in a study of beta chain features in type 1 diabetes. A word on this clone: The antigen remains undetermined.

Naive, central memory, regulatory and stem cell-like memory cells within the CD4+ compartment were sorted using CD45RO/CCR7/CD25/CD127/CD95/CD27. Whole-study results and caveats: In every one of the four CD4+ subsets, TCRB CDR3s were moderately but significantly shorter in Type 1 diabetes patients. Type 1 diabetes patients had VDJ junctions that carried fewer insertions and more deletions. Sequencing the cDNA could make cells with high TCR expression show up more than they should.

The sequenced template was cDNA made from the entire isolated RNA. Using immunoSEQ multiplex PCR, the repertoire was profiled, and TCRdb retains in-frame clones only, with some absent. The data contain roughly 160,000 clones, around 8.6% of them singletons. The sequencing sample was made of central memory CD4+ T cells from blood. The TCR was taken from a woman between 18 and 29 years old with type 1 diabetes.

CDR3 loop: CASSQGTFPPLHF. CDR3 DNA sequence: TGCGCCAGCAGCCAAGGGACATTCCCACCCCTCCACTTT. The chain recombines TRBV4-3 with TRBJ1-6; D perhaps matches TRBD1 (5 bases). The germline V gene encodes CDR1 LGHNA and CDR2 YSLEER. CDR3 length equals 13 residues. The V and J ends lost 1 base and 11 bases respectively, with 9 bases between them.